This is a list of T cell receptor beta chains from one sample in a study of shared clonotypes between healthy human individuals. This table comes from immunoSEQ multiplex PCR, and its TCRdb copy is limited to in-frame clones, with some not included. The data contain 900,000 to 1,200,000 clones, 70% to 80% of them seen just once; the ten biggest clones take up around 0.61%. The sample taken for sequencing was memory CD4+ T cells from PBMCs. These receptors all come from a man in his late teens or twenties in good health. Some clones in this sample may be carry-over from other donors' samples. The CDR3 runs from the conserved cysteine through the conserved F or W. Each record gives: J gene, D gene, clone size, V gene, CDR3 protein, CDR3 DNA. The D gene is left open where the match is weak. Expanded clones get a size class; other rows say once, few or many, or leave the size out.

TRBJ2-7 | TRBD1 | NA | TRBV19 | CASSMRAGRGRDEQYF | TGTGCCAGTAGTATGCGGGCGGGCAGGGGGCGCGACGAGCAGTACTTC
TRBJ1-5 | TRBD1 | NA | TRBV28 | CASRRTGSSNQPQHF | TGTGCCAGCAGACGGACAGGGTCTAGCAATCAGCCCCAGCATTTT
TRBJ2-3 | TRBD2 | NA | TRBV9 | CASSVRLAGAGADTQYF | TGTGCCAGCAGCGTCCGGCTAGCGGGAGCAGGAGCAGATACGCAGTATTTT
TRBJ2-2 | NA | NA | TRBV4-3 | CASSQVSQGNTGELFF | TGCGCCAGCAGCCAAGTTTCGCAGGGGAACACCGGGGAGCTGTTTTTT
TRBJ2-1 | TRBD2 | once | TRBV25-1 | CASSEFAGVYEQFF | TGTGCCAGCAGTGAATTTGCGGGAGTCTATGAGCAGTTCTTC
TRBJ1-5 | TRBD1 | NA | TRBV2 | CASSEVSSLPDRYSNQPQHF | TGTGCCAGCAGTGAAGTGTCGAGCCTTCCGGACAGGTATAGCAATCAGCCCCAGCATTTT
TRBJ2-5 | NA | NA | TRBV4-3 | CASSQGGGAMYQETQYF | TGCGCCAGCAGCCAAGGAGGAGGGGCTATGTACCAAGAGACCCAGTACTTC
TRBJ2-5 | NA | NA | TRBV11-1 | CASTLGGVGETQYF | TGTGCCAGCACCCTCGGGGGAGTGGGTGAGACCCAGTACTTC
TRBJ2-7 | NA | NA | TRBV21-1 | CASRKGLAASSYEQYF | TGTGCCAGCAGGAAGGGACTAGCGGCGAGCTCCTACGAGCAGTACTTC
TRBJ2-2 | NA | NA | TRBV6-6 | CASSYSASNTGELFF | TGTGCCAGCAGTTACAGTGCGAGCAACACCGGGGAGCTGTTTTTT
TRBJ1-4 | NA | NA | TRBV7-9 | CASSLEARATNEKLFF | TGTGCCAGCAGCTTAGAAGCCAGAGCAACTAATGAAAAACTGTTTTTT
TRBJ2-1 | NA | NA | TRBV5-1 | CASSPDGGPAGSEQFF | TGCGCCAGCAGCCCCGACGGCGGCCCTGCGGGTAGTGAGCAGTTCTTC
TRBJ2-7 | NA | NA | TRBV5-6 | CASSFSWSKPLYEQYF | TGTGCCAGCAGCTTTTCCTGGTCCAAGCCCCTCTACGAGCAGTACTTC
TRBJ1-2 | TRBD1 | NA | TRBV5-6 | CASSSRTGTLLGYTF | TGTGCCAGCAGCTCCCGGACAGGGACCCTTCTCGGCTACACCTTC
TRBJ2-2 | TRBD2 | NA | TRBV5-4 | CASSTGLALNTGELFF | TGTGCCAGCAGCACGGGACTAGCGCTAAACACCGGGGAGCTGTTTTTT
TRBJ2-1 | TRBD2 | NA | TRBV19 | CASSIGLAGAYEQFF | TGTGCCAGTAGTATCGGTCTAGCGGGAGCATATGAGCAGTTCTTC
TRBJ2-1 | TRBD2 | NA | TRBV7-6 | CASSPRLAGDGDEQFF | TGTGCCAGCAGCCCGAGACTAGCGGGCGACGGGGATGAGCAGTTCTTC
TRBJ1-3 | NA | NA | TRBV2 | CASSELDTIYF | TGTGCCAGCAGTGAGCTGGACACCATATATTTT
TRBJ2-5 | NA | NA | TRBV11-2 | CASSRRRSGGETQYF | TGTGCCAGCAGCCGGCGAAGGTCTGGGGGGGAGACCCAGTACTTC
TRBJ2-5 | NA | NA | TRBV19 | CASSGGTVAMETQYF | TGTGCCAGTAGTGGGGGGACAGTCGCTATGGAGACCCAGTACTTC